This TCR beta chain was captured by sequencing in a study of cytomegalovirus exposure and HLA in healthy donors. A word on this clone: Its antigen remains unidentified.

Whole-study findings and limits: The records held CMV serostatus as the only immune exposure information.

It was with 60 Vbeta and 13 Jbeta primers that the PCR ran. Sequenced by immunoSEQ multiplex PCR; TCRdb stores in-frame clones only, minus some. The profile covers roughly 170,000 clones, with 84% appearing a single time and 1% to 1.5% taken by the ten largest. Between the trimmed V and J ends, which lost 3 bases and 0 bases, there was a span of 11 bases. CDR1 and CDR2 (germline): SNHLY, FYNNEI. The CDR3 is 15 residues long. Sequencing was performed on PBMCs. This rearrangement joins TRBV2 to TRBJ1-1; a possible D gene is TRBD1 (6 bases). The receptor was isolated from a girl aged 2 to 10 in good health and CMV-seropositive. The CDR3 spells CASSDDRLMNTEAFF. CDR3 DNA sequence: TGTGCCAGCAGTGACGACAGGCTAATGAACACTGAAGCTTTCTTT.